Shown below are 30 T cell receptor beta chains from a single sample sequenced in a study of T cell responses to AZD1222 COVID-19 vaccine. The data were produced by immunoSEQ multiplex PCR, yet TCRdb's version contains in-frame clones alone and is incomplete. The sample includes about 160,000 clones, approximately 90% seen only once; the top ten take more than 3%. The sample was peripheral blood, taken 28 days after the second AZD1222 dose. These receptors were obtained from an adult who received the AZD1222 COVID-19 vaccine.

The rearrangement links TRBV18 to TRBJ2-3, with D perhaps matching TRBD1 (6 bases). V was clipped by 3 bases and J by 1 base, with 8 bases between them. The germline CDR1 and CDR2 sequences are KGHSH and LQKENI. This CDR3 spans 14 amino acids. The chain's CDR3 is CASSPRQGTDTQYF. The CDR3 DNA is TGTGCCAGCTCACCTCGACAGGGCACAGATACGCAGTATTTT.

The chain carries TRBV4-1 and TRBJ1-3; the match to TRBD1 covers 8 bases. The V gene's germline CDR1 is MGHRA and CDR2 YSYEKL. The CDR3 length is 17 residues. After removal of 3 bases from V and 0 bases from J, the junction contained 7 bases not matched to a gene. CDR3 loop: CASSHLTGVSSGNTIYF. CDR3 bases: TGCGCCAGCAGCCACTTGACAGGGGTAAGCTCTGGAAACACCATATATTTT.

The V call is TRBV27, the J call TRBJ1-6; the D gene is possibly TRBD1 (5 bases). The V gene lost 3 bases and the J gene lost 10 bases, with 13 bases spanning the gap. The length of the CDR3 is 14 residues. Germline V gene data show CDR1 as MNHEY and CDR2 as SMNVEV (reference sequence). The CDR3 loop is CASSFPGRGSPLHF. CDR3 DNA sequence: TGTGCCAGCAGTTTTCCAGGGAGGGGATCACCCCTCCACTTT.

The chain combines TRBV29-1 with TRBJ2-7; possible D gene TRBD1, 7 bases. Trimming removed 6 bases from V and 6 bases from J, with 18 bases in between. This CDR3 comprises 13 residues. Per germline, CDR1 SQVTM and CDR2 ANQGSEA. In DNA, the CDR3 is TGCAGCGTGCAAGGACAGGTGGGGGGCGAGCAGTACTTC. It codes for CSVQGQVGGEQYF.

This chain links TRBV10-3 with TRBJ2-3; a possible D gene is TRBD1 (6 bases). The CDR3 spans 14 residues. Germline CDR1 and CDR2: ENHRY and SYGVKD. V gave up 6 bases and J gave up 2 bases, with 12 bases separating them. The DNA for the CDR3 is TGTGCCATCAGAACAGGGATGGTCACAGATACGCAGTATTTT. Protein sequence: CAIRTGMVTDTQYF.

This CDR3 reads CAWSVTGDSAFF. The CDR3 nucleotides read TGTGCCTGGAGTGTCACCGGGGATTCAGCTTTCTTT. The V call is TRBV30, the J call TRBJ1-1; no clear D. The CDR3 sequence is 12 residues long. The ends were cut back, 0 bases at V and 10 bases at J, with 12 bases in the middle. From germline, CDR1 is GTSNPN and CDR2 SVGIG (reference sequence).

The genes are TRBV10-1 and TRBJ1-6; 9 bases map to TRBD1. Unmatched junction bases numbered 6, after V lost 5 bases and J lost 7 bases. The germline V gene encodes CDR1 WNHNN and CDR2 SYGVQD (reference sequence). The CDR3 has 15 amino acids. The DNA of the CDR3 is TGCGCCAGCAGTCCGCGGACAGGGGCCAATTCACCCCTCCACTTT. Translated: CASSPRTGANSPLHF.

This chain links TRBV7-9 with TRBJ2-7; TRBD2 agrees at 10 bases. V dropped 1 base and J dropped 6; count of bases not matched to a gene: 9. The CDR3 contains 16 residues. The V gene's germline CDR1 is SEHNR and CDR2 FQNEAQ (reference sequence). The DNA of the CDR3 is TGTGCCAGCAGCTTAGGCCCCCTAGCGGGAGTTTCCGAGCAGTACTTC. This encodes CASSLGPLAGVSEQYF. The full variable domain, in which reference TRBV7-9 and TRBJ2-7 provide the parts outside the CDR3, is DTGVSQNPRHKITKRGQNVTFRCDPISEHNRLYWYRQTLGQGPEFLTYFQNEAQLEKSRLLSDRFSAERPKGSFSTLEIQRTEQGDSAMYLCASSLGPLAGVSEQYFGPGTRLTVT.

The chain joins TRBV2 to TRBJ2-7, with TRBD2 matching over 11 bases. There are 14 residues in the CDR3. With V trimmed by 8 bases and J by 0 bases, 3 bases remained unmatched. Germline V CDR1 and CDR2: SNHLY, FYNNEI. CDR3: CASSSGRTSYEQYF. The CDR3 DNA follows: TGTGCCAGCTCTAGCGGGAGGACCTCCTACGAGCAGTACTTC.

The chain employs TRBV7-6 and TRBJ2-7; a possible D gene is TRBD2 (6 bases). The CDR3 contains 15 residues. Germline V gene lookup returns CDR1 SGHVS and CDR2 FNYEAQ. Trimming removed 2 bases at V and 5 bases at J, with 16 bases between. CDR3 sequence (DNA): TGTGCCAGCAGCTTAATACTAGCTAACCTCCACGAGCAGTACTTC. The encoded protein is CASSLILANLHEQYF.

This sequence joins TRBV19 and TRBJ1-2; D uncertain. V was pared by 11 bases and J by 2 bases, with 15 bases between. The CDR3 loop spans 13 amino acids. The germline CDR1 and CDR2 sequences are LNHDA and SQIVND (reference sequence). The CDR3 reads CAAWGNSNYGYTF. The CDR3 DNA reads TGTGCCGCGTGGGGTAACAGCAACTATGGCTACACCTTC.

CDR3 loop: CASSGGYRNSPLHF. CDR3 nucleotides: TGTGCCAGCAGCGGCGGGTATCGGAATTCACCCCTCCACTTT. This chain connects TRBV11-2 to TRBJ1-6; D gene unclear. The CDR3 spans 14 residues. The germline CDR1 and CDR2 sequences are SGHAT and FQNNGV. The V end lost 5 bases, the J end lost 7 bases, and 12 bases lay between the germline ends.

The chain recombines TRBV28 with TRBJ1-2; 11 bases are a match to TRBD1. Unmatched junction bases numbered 6, after V lost 5 bases and J lost 4 bases. This CDR3 comprises 15 residues. Germline V lookup: CDR1 MDHEN, CDR2 SYDVKM. CDR3 residues: CASSPRTGGRYGYTF. Written as DNA, the CDR3 is TGTGCCAGCAGTCCCCGGACAGGGGGCCGCTATGGCTACACCTTC.

The genes are TRBV20-1 and TRBJ2-3; TRBD2 agrees at 8 bases. The CDR3 spans 16 residues. Germline V gives CDR1 DFQATT, CDR2 SNEGSKA (reference sequence). After removal of 3 bases from V and 3 bases from J, the junction contained 11 bases not matched to a gene. CDR3 amino acids: CSASLLSGSLTDTQYF. The CDR3 bases are TGCAGTGCTAGTTTGTTGAGCGGGAGTTTGACAGATACGCAGTATTTT.

This rearrangement joins TRBV4-2 to TRBJ1-6; D is unclear. The CDR3 extends over 14 amino acids. In germline, CDR1 is LGHNA, CDR2 YNFKEQ. Between the trimmed V and J ends, which lost 3 bases and 8 bases, there was a span of 11 bases. CDR3 sequence reads: CASSHDSRDSPLHF. CDR3 sequence (DNA): TGTGCCAGCAGCCACGATTCAAGAGATTCACCCCTCCACTTT.

This chain links TRBV2 with TRBJ2-3, with D tentatively TRBD2 (6 bases). The ends were cut back, 4 bases at V and 1 base at J, with 12 bases in the middle. Germline V gene sequence: CDR1 SNHLY, CDR2 FYNNEI. The length of the CDR3 is 15 residues. CDR3 in DNA: TGTGCCAGCAGTGGAGGGACTTCTCGCACAGATACGCAGTATTTT. Translated, it gives CASSGGTSRTDTQYF. Supplemented by reference TRBV2 and TRBJ2-3, the full variable domain reads EPEVTQTPSHQVTQMGQEVILRCVPISNHLYFYWYRQILGQKVEFLVSFYNNEISEKSEIFDDQFSVERPDGSNFTLKIRSTKLEDSAMYFCASSGGTSRTDTQYFGPGTRLTVL.

Regarding this clone: Other DNA sequences in the sample encode the same CDR3. This chain joins TRBV19 and TRBJ2-1, with D possibly TRBD1 on 5 matching bases. The CDR3 extends over 13 amino acids. V was trimmed by 4 bases and J by 4 bases, leaving 8 bases between them. Per germline, CDR1 LNHDA and CDR2 SQIVND (reference sequence). The CDR3 DNA reads as TGTGCCAGTAGTACCTCAGGGTACAATGAGCAGTTCTTC. Amino acids: CASSTSGYNEQFF.

This chain links TRBV18 with TRBJ2-7; 13 bases match TRBD2. This CDR3 contains 14 residues. CDR1 is KGHSH, CDR2 LQKENI, per germline. V shed 3 bases and J 4 bases; nucleotides not matched to a gene: 0. CDR3 coding DNA: TGTGCCAGCTCACCGACTAGCGGGGGGTACGAGCAGTACTTC. This codes for CASSPTSGGYEQYF.

Concerning this clone itself: One end of the junction varies from germline; a read error may be responsible. This chain connects TRBV18 to TRBJ1-5, with D maybe TRBD1 (5 bases). The V gene's germline CDR1 is KGHSH and CDR2 LQKENI. The CDR3 runs 16 residues. CDR3 sequence: CASSAKPGLSYQPQHF. For the CDR3, the DNA is TGTGCCAGCTCAGCGAAACCGGGACTTAGCTATCAGCCCCAGCATTTT.

The J gene is TRBJ2-1, the V gene TRBV23-1; 7 nucleotides agree with TRBD1. TRBV23-1 is placed among ORFs of uncertain function. J gave up 4 bases and V 0 bases, and 12 bases lay outside the gene matches. The CDR3 has 18 amino acids. The CDR3 nucleotides are TGCGCCAGCAGTCAATCAACGACAGGGTCAGACCAATACAATGAGCAGTTCTTC. It specifies CASSQSTTGSDQYNEQFF.

The DNA for the CDR3 is TGCGCCAGCAGCCAAGAGATTGTAGGCAGGACTTACAATGAGCAGTTCTTC. Protein: CASSQEIVGRTYNEQFF. This rearrangement joins TRBV4-1 to TRBJ2-1; D may be TRBD2 (5 bases). The V gene's germline CDR1 is MGHRA and CDR2 YSYEKL. The CDR3 covers 17 residues. Trimming took 0 bases from V and 4 from J, leaving 16 bases between them.

The J gene is TRBJ1-1, the V gene TRBV27; TRBD1 is a possible D gene (6 bases). Trimming shortened V by 5 bases and J by 10 bases, and 14 bases separated the two germline ends. In germline, CDR1 is MNHEY, CDR2 SMNVEV (reference sequence). The CDR3 runs to 12 residues. The CDR3 DNA reads TGTGCCAGCAGTATGCCACAGGGTCGAGCTTTCTTT. It encodes CASSMPQGRAFF.

The chain employs TRBV6-5 and TRBJ2-7, with D perhaps assigned TRBD1 or TRBD2 (5 bases each). V dropped 5 bases and J dropped 7 bases, with 18 bases sitting between them. The length of the CDR3 is 14 residues. Germline V gene data show CDR1 as MNHEY and CDR2 as SVGAGI. The CDR3 loop reads CASSRGSLGGEQYF. As DNA, the CDR3 is TGTGCCAGCAGTCGGGGCTCCCTAGGTGGTGAGCAGTACTTC.

This chain connects TRBV5-8 to TRBJ2-1; 8 bases fit TRBD1. Unmatched junction bases numbered 7, after V lost 3 bases and J lost 2 bases. Germline CDR1 reads SGHTS; CDR2 reads YDEGEE. The CDR3 has 16 residues. The CDR3 sequence is CASSSPRDRTYNEQFF. The CDR3 coding sequence is TGTGCCAGCAGCTCACCCAGGGACAGGACCTACAATGAGCAGTTCTTC.

V and J are TRBV10-2 and TRBJ2-7; 10 nucleotides match TRBD2. Germline V lookup: CDR1 WSHSY, CDR2 SAAADI. V shed 9 bases, J shed 5 bases, and the junction held 7 bases outside the gene matches. The CDR3 is 13 amino acids. The CDR3 DNA reads as TGCGCCAGGGGACTAGCGATTTTAAACGAGCAGTACTTC. Protein product: CARGLAILNEQYF.

This sequence joins TRBV7-9 and TRBJ1-2; D is unresolved. Trimming took 4 bases from V and 2 from J, leaving 14 bases between them. There are 15 residues in the CDR3. Germline CDR1 and CDR2: SEHNR and FQNEAQ (reference sequence). CDR3 protein: CASSSNGEDNYGYTF. The CDR3 nucleotides read TGTGCCAGCAGCTCAAACGGGGAGGACAACTATGGCTACACCTTC.

This chain uses TRBV5-1 with TRBJ2-2; D is undetermined. Looked up from germline, CDR1 is SGHRS and CDR2 is YFSETQ. The CDR3 is made up of 14 amino acids. Between the trimmed V and J ends, which lost 0 bases and 1 base, there was a span of 4 bases. As DNA, the CDR3 is TGCGCCAGCAGCTTGGCCCAGAACACCGGGGAGCTGTTTTTT. Translated, it gives CASSLAQNTGELFF. Variable domain in full (rest from reference TRBV5-1 and TRBJ2-2): KAGVTQTPRYLIKTRGQQVTLSCSPISGHRSVSWYQQTPGQGLQFLFEYFSETQRNKGNFPGRFSGRQFSNSRSEMNVSTLELGDSALYLCASSLAQNTGELFFGEGSRLTVL.

The J gene is TRBJ2-7, the V gene TRBV7-9; D is perhaps TRBD2 (5 bases). The germline V and J ends were trimmed by 9 bases and 4 bases, with 16 bases remaining between them. This CDR3 is built from 13 residues. Germline V gene data show CDR1 as SEHNR and CDR2 as FQNEAQ (reference sequence). The CDR3 bases are TGTGCCAGGCGCGGGCTAGCTGATTACGAGCAGTACTTC. This encodes CARRGLADYEQYF.

The sample holds one count of this clone. The rearrangement links TRBV30 to TRBJ2-7; TRBD2 matches 8 bases. The germline gives CDR1 GTSNPN, CDR2 SVGIG (reference sequence). V gave up 2 bases and J gave up 7 bases; unmatched junction bases: 7. This CDR3 has 13 residues. Written as DNA, the CDR3 is TGTGCCTGGAGTAATCCGGGAGGGAATGAGCAGTACTTC. This sequence encodes CAWSNPGGNEQYF.

The V and J genes are TRBV29-1 and TRBJ1-1; D might be TRBD1 (5 bases). This CDR3 is 13 amino acids long. The ends were cut back, 8 bases at V and 0 bases at J, with 13 bases in the middle. CDR1 is SQVTM and CDR2 is ANQGSEA in the germline V gene. The CDR3 DNA reads as TGCAGCACCCGACAGAAAATGAACACTGAAGCTTTCTTT. It specifies CSTRQKMNTEAFF.